This T cell receptor (beta chain) is from a study of blood T cells in healthy people across ages. Study-level points and caveats: When set beside aged donors, long-lived donors presented more naive CD4+ cells and higher diversity.

Combining a sample-barcoded 5' primer with a J-beta primer mix, a second PCR ran for roughly 7 to 11 cycles. Each sample provided no less than 2.5 million CDR3-containing paired-end reads. One entry per CDR3 protein results from TCRdb running MiXCR on the 5' RACE reads. This repertoire shows 540,000 or so distinct CDR3 sequences, approximately 25% found once; its top ten account for roughly 9%. This CDR3 is 15 amino acids long. Germline V gene data show CDR1 as MGHDK and CDR2 as SYGVNS. Germline trimming cut 4 bases from V and 4 bases from J; bases unmatched to any gene: 9. This clonotype has a count of ten or more. Its antigen is unknown. The same specimen was also included in a second study, on T cells of mothers and their children. That work states: Sample barcodes and 2-4 random nucleotides came from the second PCR's M1S primer.

The rearrangement uses TRBV25-1 and TRBJ2-7, with 8 bases matching TRBD1. Specimen: blood. The origin of this receptor is a boy younger than 18 in good health. CDR3 in amino acids: CASSASNRGAYEQYF. DNA for the CDR3: TGTGCCAGCAGTGCCTCCAACAGGGGGGCTTACGAGCAGTACTTC.